The present T cell receptor beta chain was sequenced within a study of blood T cell repertoires in COVID-19. The protocol was immunoSEQ multiplex PCR, while the TCRdb copy is restricted to in-frame clones and leaves out a portion. The table lists roughly 280,000 clones, 75% to 95% of them singletons, with about 3% in the top ten. This sequence originates from a man in his forties who had been exposed to COVID-19. Sequences were obtained from PBMCs or T cells enriched from blood (not recorded which).

The CDR3 reads CASSFGQAYNEQFF. The CDR3 nucleotides read TGTGCCAGCAGTTTCGGACAGGCATACAATGAGCAGTTCTTC. This chain connects TRBV27 to TRBJ2-1, with 7 bases that match TRBD1. Germline V lookup: CDR1 MNHEY, CDR2 SMNVEV (reference sequence). Trimming at V came to 3 bases and at J to 4 bases, leaving 3 bases not matched to a gene. The length of the CDR3 is 14 residues.